These 11 T cell receptor beta chains were all obtained from the same sample, sequenced in a study of T cell changes during pregnancy in multiple sclerosis. This table comes from immunoSEQ multiplex PCR, and its TCRdb copy is limited to in-frame clones, with some not included. The sample lists 98,000 or so clones, 85% to 95% occurring once. This sample comprised peripheral blood, obtained after pregnancy. The receptors stem from a female donor with multiple sclerosis, enrolled in a pregnancy study.

The chain recombines TRBV30 with TRBJ2-7; D unclear. CDR1 and CDR2 (germline): GTSNPN, SVGIG (reference sequence). Trimming shortened V by 7 bases and J by 5 bases, and 15 bases separated the two germline ends. The CDR3 has 12 residues. The CDR3, as DNA: TGTGCCTCAACCTCACTTATCGACGAGCAGTACTTC. Residues: CASTSLIDEQYF.

The rearrangement uses TRBV29-1 and TRBJ2-7, with 8 positions matching TRBD2. The CDR3 loop spans 16 amino acids. Germline CDR1 and CDR2: SQVTM and ANQGSEA. Trimming at V came to 1 base and at J to 3 bases, leaving 11 bases not matched to a gene. CDR3 sequence reads: CSVEAFGRAINYEQYF. The DNA for the CDR3 is TGCAGCGTTGAAGCCTTCGGGAGGGCTATTAACTACGAGCAGTACTTC.

The chain couples TRBV5-1 to TRBJ2-1; TRBD2 matches at 9 bases. Looked up from germline, CDR1 is SGHRS and CDR2 is YFSETQ. V dropped 2 bases and J dropped 12; count of bases not matched to a gene: 15. This CDR3 has 16 residues. CDR3 in DNA: TGCGCCAGCAGCTTAAGTTCTAGCGGGACCGTAGGTAGGCAGTTCTTC. This codes for CASSLSSSGTVGRQFF. Variable domain in full (rest from reference TRBV5-1 and TRBJ2-1): KAGVTQTPRYLIKTRGQQVTLSCSPISGHRSVSWYQQTPGQGLQFLFEYFSETQRNKGNFPGRFSGRQFSNSRSEMNVSTLELGDSALYLCASSLSSSGTVGRQFFGPGTRLTVL.

CDR3 amino acids: CASSRQGYEQYF. The CDR3, as DNA: TGTGCCAGCAGTCGCCAGGGCTACGAGCAGTACTTC. This sequence joins TRBV7-8 and TRBJ2-7; tentative D call: TRBD1 (5 bases). This CDR3 is 12 amino acids long. Trimming cost V 6 bases and J 3 bases, with 9 bases left between them. Germline V lookup: CDR1 SGHVS, CDR2 FQNEAQ.

The genes are TRBV19 and TRBJ2-1; 9 bases agree with TRBD2. CDR1 and CDR2 (germline): LNHDA, SQIVND (reference sequence). The CDR3 runs 16 residues. V was clipped by 5 bases and J by 3 bases; unmatched bases: 8. DNA for the CDR3: TGTGCCAGTAGTCAATTTAGCGGGGGAATCTACAATGAGCAGTTCTTC. Protein product: CASSQFSGGIYNEQFF.

This chain links TRBV5-1 with TRBJ2-7, with 8 nucleotides matching TRBD1. CDR1 and CDR2 (germline): SGHRS, YFSETQ. The V segment lost 0 bases and the J segment 5 bases; nucleotides outside the gene matches: 1. The CDR3 contains 13 residues. As DNA, the CDR3 is TGCGCCAGCAGCTTGGACAGGGGGAACGAGCAGTACTTC. It codes for CASSLDRGNEQYF.

The gene calls are TRBV5-1 and TRBJ1-4, with TRBD1 identical over 8 bases. The germline gives CDR1 SGHRS, CDR2 YFSETQ. V shed 3 bases, J shed 5 bases, and the junction held 3 bases outside the gene matches. This CDR3 spans 14 amino acids. DNA for the CDR3: TGCGCCAGCAGCTCTCGACAGGGGAATGAAAAACTGTTTTTT. Its protein is CASSSRQGNEKLFF.

The V and J genes are TRBV28 and TRBJ2-1, with a weak D call TRBD2 (6 bases). This CDR3 is built from 13 residues. Germline V lookup: CDR1 MDHEN, CDR2 SYDVKM. Trimming left V 2 bases short and J 12 bases short, with 14 bases between. CDR3 in DNA: TGTGCCAGCAGTTTACCGGACTATTTCGGGCAGTTCTTC. It specifies CASSLPDYFGQFF.

This clone was seen just once. The rearrangement uses TRBV29-1 and TRBJ2-5, with 9 bases identical to TRBD1. The CDR3 has 15 residues. Per the germline V gene, CDR1 is SQVTM and CDR2 is ANQGSEA. The V gene end was trimmed by 7 bases and the J gene end by 4 bases; junction bases not matched to a gene: 13. The CDR3 loop reads CSAPGGQGRRETQYF. CDR3 coding DNA: TGCAGCGCCCCGGGAGGACAGGGGCGCAGAGAGACCCAGTACTTC.

The V and J genes are TRBV10-2 and TRBJ1-4; D uncertain. Germline CDR1 is WSHSY and CDR2 is SAAADI. The CDR3 has 15 residues. Trimming removed 0 bases from V and 5 bases from J, with 10 bases in between. The CDR3 DNA reads as TGCGCCAGCAGTGAGTCGGGCCAGAGAAATGAAAAACTGTTTTTT. It translates to CASSESGQRNEKLFF.

The chain recombines TRBV6-6 with TRBJ1-2; tentative D call: TRBD1 (5 bases). Germline assignment: CDR1 MNHNY and CDR2 SVGAGI (reference sequence). V was pared by 5 bases and J by 0 bases, with 10 bases between. The CDR3 length is 14 residues. CDR3 in DNA: TGTGCCAGCAGTCCCGACAGCCCTAACTATGGCTACACCTTC. It encodes CASSPDSPNYGYTF.